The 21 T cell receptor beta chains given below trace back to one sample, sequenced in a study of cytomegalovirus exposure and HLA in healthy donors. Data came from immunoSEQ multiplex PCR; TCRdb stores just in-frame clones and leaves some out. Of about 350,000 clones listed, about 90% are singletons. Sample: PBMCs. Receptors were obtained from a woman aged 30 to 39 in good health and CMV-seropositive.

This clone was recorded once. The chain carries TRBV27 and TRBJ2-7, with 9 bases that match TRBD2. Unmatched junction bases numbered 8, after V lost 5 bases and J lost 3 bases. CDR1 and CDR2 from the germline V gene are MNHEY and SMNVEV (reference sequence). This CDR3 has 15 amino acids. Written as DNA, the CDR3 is TGTGCCAGCAGTCCCATAGCGGGGGATAACTACGAGCAGTACTTC. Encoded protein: CASSPIAGDNYEQYF.

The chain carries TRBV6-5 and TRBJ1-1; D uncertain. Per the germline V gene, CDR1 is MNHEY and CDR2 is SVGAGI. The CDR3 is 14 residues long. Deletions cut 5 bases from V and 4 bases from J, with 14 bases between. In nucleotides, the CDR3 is TGTGCCAGCAGTCTCGACCGCGCGGGCACTGAAGCTTTCTTT. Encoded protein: CASSLDRAGTEAFF.

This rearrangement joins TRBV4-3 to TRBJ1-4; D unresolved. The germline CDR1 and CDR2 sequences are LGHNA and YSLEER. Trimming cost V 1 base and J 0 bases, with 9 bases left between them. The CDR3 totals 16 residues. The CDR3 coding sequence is TGCGCCAGCAGCCAAGGTGGCAGACCAACTAATGAAAAACTGTTTTTT. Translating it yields CASSQGGRPTNEKLFF.

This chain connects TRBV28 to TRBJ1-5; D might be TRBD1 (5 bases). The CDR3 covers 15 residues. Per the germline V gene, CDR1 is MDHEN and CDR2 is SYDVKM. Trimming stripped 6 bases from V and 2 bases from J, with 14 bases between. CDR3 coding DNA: TGTGCCAGCAGCCGTGGGGGGGTAGGCAATCAGCCCCAGCATTTT. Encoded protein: CASSRGGVGNQPQHF.

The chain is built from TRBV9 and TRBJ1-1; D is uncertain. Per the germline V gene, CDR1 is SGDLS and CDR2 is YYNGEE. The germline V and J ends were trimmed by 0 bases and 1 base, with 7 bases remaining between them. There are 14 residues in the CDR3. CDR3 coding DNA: TGTGCCAGCAGCGTAGAGGTCTCGAACACTGAAGCTTTCTTT. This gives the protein CASSVEVSNTEAFF.

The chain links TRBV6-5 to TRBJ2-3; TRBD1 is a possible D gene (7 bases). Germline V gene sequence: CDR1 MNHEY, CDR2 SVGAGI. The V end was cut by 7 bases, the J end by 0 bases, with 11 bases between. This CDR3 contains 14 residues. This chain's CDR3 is CASNQGGSTDTQYF. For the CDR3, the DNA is TGTGCCAGCAACCAGGGGGGAAGCACAGATACGCAGTATTTT.

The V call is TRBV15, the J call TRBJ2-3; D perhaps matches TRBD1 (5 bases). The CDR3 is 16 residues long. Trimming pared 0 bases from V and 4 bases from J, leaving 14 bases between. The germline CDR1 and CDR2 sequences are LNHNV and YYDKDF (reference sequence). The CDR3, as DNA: TGTGCCACCAGCAGAGATCAAGCAGGGCCAGCAGATACGCAGTATTTT. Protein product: CATSRDQAGPADTQYF.

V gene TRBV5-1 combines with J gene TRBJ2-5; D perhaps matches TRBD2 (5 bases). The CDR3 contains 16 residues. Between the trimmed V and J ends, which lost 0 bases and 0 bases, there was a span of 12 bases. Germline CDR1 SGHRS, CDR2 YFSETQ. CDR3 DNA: TGCGCCAGCAGCTTGGAGGGTCTAGCCGACCAAGAGACCCAGTACTTC. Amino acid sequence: CASSLEGLADQETQYF.

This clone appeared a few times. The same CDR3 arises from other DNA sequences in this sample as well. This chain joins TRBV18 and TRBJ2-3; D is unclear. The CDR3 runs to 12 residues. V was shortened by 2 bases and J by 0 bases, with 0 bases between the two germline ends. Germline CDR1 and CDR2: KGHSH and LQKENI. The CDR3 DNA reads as TGTGCCAGCTCACCAAGCACAGATACGCAGTATTTT. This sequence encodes CASSPSTDTQYF.

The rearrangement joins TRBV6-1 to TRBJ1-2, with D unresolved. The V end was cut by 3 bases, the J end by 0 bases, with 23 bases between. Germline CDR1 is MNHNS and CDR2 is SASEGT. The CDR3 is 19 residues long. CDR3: CASSDPRADSQGANYGYTF. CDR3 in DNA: TGTGCCAGCAGTGACCCCCGGGCGGATTCACAAGGTGCTAACTATGGCTACACCTTC.

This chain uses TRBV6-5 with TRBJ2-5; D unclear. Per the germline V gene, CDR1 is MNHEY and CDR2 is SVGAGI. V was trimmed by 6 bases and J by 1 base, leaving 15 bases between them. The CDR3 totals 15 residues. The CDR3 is CASSNDGRVQETQYF. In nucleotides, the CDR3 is TGTGCCAGCAGCAACGACGGAAGGGTCCAAGAGACCCAGTACTTC.

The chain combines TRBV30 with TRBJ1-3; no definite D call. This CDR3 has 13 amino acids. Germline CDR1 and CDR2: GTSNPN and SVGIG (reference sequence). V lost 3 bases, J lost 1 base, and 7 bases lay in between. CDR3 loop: CAWRGGSGNTIYF. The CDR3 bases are TGTGCCTGGAGAGGCGGGTCTGGAAACACCATATATTTT.

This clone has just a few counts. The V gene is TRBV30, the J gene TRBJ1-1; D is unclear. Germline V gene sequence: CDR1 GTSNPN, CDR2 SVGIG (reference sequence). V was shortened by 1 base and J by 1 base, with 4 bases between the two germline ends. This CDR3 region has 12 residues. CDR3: CAWSGQNTEAFF. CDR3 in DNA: TGTGCCTGGAGTGGACAGAACACTGAAGCTTTCTTT.

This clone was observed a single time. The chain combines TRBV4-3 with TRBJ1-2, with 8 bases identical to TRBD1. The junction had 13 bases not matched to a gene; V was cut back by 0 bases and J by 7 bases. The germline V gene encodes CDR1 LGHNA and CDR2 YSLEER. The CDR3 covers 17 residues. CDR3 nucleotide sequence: TGCGCCAGCAGCCAAGATCTTCCGATCAGGGGGCGTTTTGGCTACACCTTC. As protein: CASSQDLPIRGRFGYTF.

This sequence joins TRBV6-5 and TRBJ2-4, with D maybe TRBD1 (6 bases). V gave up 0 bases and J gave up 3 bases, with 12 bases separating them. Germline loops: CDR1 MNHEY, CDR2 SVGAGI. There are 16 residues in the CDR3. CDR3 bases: TGTGCCAGCAGTTACTCGTTAGGGACATTCAAAAACATTCAGTACTTC. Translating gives CASSYSLGTFKNIQYF.

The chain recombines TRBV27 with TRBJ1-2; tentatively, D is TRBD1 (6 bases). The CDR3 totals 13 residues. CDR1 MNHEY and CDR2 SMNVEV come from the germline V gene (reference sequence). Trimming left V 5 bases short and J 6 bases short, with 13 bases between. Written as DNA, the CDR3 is TGTGCCAGCAGTCTCCAAGGACAGCATGGCTACACCTTC. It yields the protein CASSLQGQHGYTF.

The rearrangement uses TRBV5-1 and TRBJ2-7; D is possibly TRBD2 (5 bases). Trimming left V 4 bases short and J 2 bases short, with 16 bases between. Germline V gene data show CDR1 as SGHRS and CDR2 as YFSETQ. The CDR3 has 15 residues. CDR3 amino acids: CASSPDHLAAYEQYF. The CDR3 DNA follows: TGCGCCAGCAGCCCCGACCATCTAGCTGCCTACGAGCAGTACTTC.

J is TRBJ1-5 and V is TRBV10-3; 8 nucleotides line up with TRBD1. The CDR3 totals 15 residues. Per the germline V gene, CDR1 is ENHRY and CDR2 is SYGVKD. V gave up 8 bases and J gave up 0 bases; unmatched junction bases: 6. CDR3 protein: CAIGDRGNSNQPQHF. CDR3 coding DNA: TGTGCCATCGGCGACAGGGGAAATAGCAATCAGCCCCAGCATTTT.

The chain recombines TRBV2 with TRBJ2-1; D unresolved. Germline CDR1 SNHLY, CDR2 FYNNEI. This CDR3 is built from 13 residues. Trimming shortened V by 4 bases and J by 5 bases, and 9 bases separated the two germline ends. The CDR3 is CASSGRLNNEQFF. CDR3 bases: TGTGCCAGCAGTGGTAGGCTAAACAATGAGCAGTTCTTC.

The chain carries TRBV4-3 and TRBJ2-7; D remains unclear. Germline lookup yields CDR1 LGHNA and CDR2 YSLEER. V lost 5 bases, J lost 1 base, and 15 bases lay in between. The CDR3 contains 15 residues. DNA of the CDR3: TGCGCCAGCAGCTTGGTTCGCGGCAGATCCTACGAGCAGTACTTC. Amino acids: CASSLVRGRSYEQYF.

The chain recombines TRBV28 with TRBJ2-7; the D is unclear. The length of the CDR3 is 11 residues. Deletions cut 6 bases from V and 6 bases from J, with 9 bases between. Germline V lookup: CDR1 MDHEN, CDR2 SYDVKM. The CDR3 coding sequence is TGTGCCAGCAGGAGCAGACGCGAGCAGTACTTC. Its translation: CASRSRREQYF.